Below, one T cell receptor beta chain is given with its context. No antigen is known for it. PCR involved 60 Vbeta and 13 Jbeta primers. As handled by the study authors: The count from a later analysis was some 76 million unique TCR beta chains, some 10 million of them shared. Here immunoSEQ multiplex PCR was the method, and the copy in TCRdb shows in-frame clones only, minus some. V and J calls and clone size are as listed in that table; D and trimming were resolved from the DNA. The sample has about 180,000 clones; over 65% are singletons. CDR3 length equals 15 residues. V lost 4 bases and J lost 4; bases outside the gene matches: 5. Germline-derived CDR1 and CDR2 are MGHRA and YSYEKL. The entry originates in a study of cytomegalovirus exposure and HLA in healthy donors. Overall study: Among the roughly 370 genotyped donors, 70% to 90% were placed in the Caucasian-associated ancestry cluster. Whole-study findings and limits: Differences between HLA loci emerged in a later analysis of TCR association rates, with DRB1 most and HLA-C fewest. Among the CMV-associated chains, a few were confirmed in vitro as specific for CMV antigens.

The sequence came from a man younger than 35 in good health and CMV-seronegative. The sample taken for sequencing was PBMCs. The rearrangement joins TRBV4-1 to TRBJ2-5, with 11 positions matching TRBD2. CDR3 DNA sequence: TGCGCCAGCAGCCGATTAGCGGGAGGGGGAGAGACCCAGTACTTC. Residues: CASSRLAGGGETQYF.